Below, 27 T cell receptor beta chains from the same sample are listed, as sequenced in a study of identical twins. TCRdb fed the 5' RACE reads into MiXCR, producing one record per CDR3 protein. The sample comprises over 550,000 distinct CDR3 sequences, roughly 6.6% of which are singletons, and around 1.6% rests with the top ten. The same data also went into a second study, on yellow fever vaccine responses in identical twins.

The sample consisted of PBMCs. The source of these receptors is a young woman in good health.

The DNA of the CDR3 is TGCAGCGTTGAAGACTGGACAGGGCAGTCCTACGAGCAGTACTTC. This gives the protein CSVEDWTGQSYEQYF. This chain connects TRBV29-1 to TRBJ2-7; 8 nucleotides align to TRBD1. The CDR3 runs 15 residues. Unmatched junction bases numbered 5, after V lost 0 bases and J lost 1 base. Looked up from germline, CDR1 is SQVTM and CDR2 is ANQGSEA.

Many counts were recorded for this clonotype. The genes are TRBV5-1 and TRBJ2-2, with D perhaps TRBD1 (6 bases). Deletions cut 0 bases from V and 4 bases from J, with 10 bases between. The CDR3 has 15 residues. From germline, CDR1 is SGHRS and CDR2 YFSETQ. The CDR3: CASSLGQGPTGELFF. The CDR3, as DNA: TGCGCCAGCAGCTTGGGTCAGGGGCCCACCGGGGAGCTGTTTTTT.

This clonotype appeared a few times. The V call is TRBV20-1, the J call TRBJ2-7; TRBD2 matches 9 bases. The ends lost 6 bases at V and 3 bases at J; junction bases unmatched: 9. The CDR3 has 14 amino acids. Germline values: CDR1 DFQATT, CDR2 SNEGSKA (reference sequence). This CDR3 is CSALRTSENYEQYV. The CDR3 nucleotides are TGCAGTGCCCTTCGGACTAGCGAAAACTACGAGCAGTACGTC.

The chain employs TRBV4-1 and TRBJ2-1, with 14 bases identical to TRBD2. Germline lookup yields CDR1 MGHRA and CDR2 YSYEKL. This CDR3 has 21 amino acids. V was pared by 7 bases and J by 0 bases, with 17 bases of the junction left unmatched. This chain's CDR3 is CASTSTPGLAGAPSSYNEQFF. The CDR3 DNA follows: TGCGCCAGCACCTCAACGCCGGGACTAGCGGGGGCCCCGAGCTCCTACAATGAGCAGTTCTTC.

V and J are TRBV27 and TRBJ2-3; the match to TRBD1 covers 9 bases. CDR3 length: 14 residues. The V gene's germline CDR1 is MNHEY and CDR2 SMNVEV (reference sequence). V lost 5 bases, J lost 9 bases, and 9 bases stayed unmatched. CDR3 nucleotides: TGTGCCAGCAGTCTAGGACAGGGGCGGAACACGCAGTATTTT. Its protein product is CASSLGQGRNTQYF.

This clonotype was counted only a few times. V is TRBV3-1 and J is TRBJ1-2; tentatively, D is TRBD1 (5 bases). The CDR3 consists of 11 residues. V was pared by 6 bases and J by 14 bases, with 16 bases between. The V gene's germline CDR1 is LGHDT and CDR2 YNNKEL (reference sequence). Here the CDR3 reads CASSSGGRGTF. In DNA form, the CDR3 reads TGTGCCAGCAGTTCCGGGGGACGAGGAACCTTC.

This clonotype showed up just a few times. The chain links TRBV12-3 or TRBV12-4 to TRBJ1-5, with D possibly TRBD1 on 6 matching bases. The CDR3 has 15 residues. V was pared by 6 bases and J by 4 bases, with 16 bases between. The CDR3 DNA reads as TGTGCCAGCAGGGAACGAGGGGGGCAAAATCAGCCCCAGCATTTT. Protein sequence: CASRERGGQNQPQHF.

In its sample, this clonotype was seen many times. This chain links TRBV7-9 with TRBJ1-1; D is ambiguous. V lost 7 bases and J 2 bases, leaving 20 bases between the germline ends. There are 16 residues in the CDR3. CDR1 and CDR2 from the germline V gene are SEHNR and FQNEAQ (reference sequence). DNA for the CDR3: TGTGCCAGCACCATTAGGGCCGGGGTATCAAACACTGAAGCTTTCTTT. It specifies CASTIRAGVSNTEAFF.

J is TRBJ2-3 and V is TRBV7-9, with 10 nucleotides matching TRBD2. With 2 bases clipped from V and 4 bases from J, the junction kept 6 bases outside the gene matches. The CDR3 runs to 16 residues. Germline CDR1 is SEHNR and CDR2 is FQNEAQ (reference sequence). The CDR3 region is CASSLLAGGVADTQYF. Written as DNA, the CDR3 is TGTGCCAGCAGCTTATTAGCGGGGGGCGTCGCAGATACGCAGTATTTT.

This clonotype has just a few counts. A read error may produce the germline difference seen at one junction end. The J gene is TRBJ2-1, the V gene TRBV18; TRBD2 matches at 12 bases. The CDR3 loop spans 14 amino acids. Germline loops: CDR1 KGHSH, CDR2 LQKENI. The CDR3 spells CASSPPPLAGGAVF. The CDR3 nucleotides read TGTGCCAGCTCACCACCTCCGCTAGCGGGAGGGGCGGTCTTC.

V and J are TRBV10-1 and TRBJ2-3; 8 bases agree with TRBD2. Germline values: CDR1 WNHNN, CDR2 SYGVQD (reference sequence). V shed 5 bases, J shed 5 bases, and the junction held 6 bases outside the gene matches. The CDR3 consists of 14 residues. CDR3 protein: CASSWTSGGDTQYF. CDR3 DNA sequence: TGCGCCAGCAGTTGGACGAGCGGGGGAGATACGCAGTATTTT.

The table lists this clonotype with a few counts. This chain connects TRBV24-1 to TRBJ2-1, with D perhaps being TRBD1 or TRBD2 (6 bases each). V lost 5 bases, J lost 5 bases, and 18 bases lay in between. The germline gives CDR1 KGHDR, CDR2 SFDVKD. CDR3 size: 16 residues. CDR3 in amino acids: CATSAPFEGGNNEQFF. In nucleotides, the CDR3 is TGTGCCACCAGTGCTCCCTTTGAAGGGGGGAACAATGAGCAGTTCTTC.

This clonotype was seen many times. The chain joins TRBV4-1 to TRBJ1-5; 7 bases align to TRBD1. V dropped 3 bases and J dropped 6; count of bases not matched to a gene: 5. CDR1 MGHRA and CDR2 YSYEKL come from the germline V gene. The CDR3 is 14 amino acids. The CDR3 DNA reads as TGCGCCAGCAGCCAGGACGGGACAGTTCAGCCCCAGCATTTT. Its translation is CASSQDGTVQPQHF.

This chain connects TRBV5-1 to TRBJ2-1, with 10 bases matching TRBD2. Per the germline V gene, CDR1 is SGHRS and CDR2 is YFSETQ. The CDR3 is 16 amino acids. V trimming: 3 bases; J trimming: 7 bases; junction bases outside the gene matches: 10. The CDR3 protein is CASSSRTSGKWNEQFF. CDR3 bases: TGCGCCAGCAGCTCCCGTACTAGCGGGAAGTGGAATGAGCAGTTCTTC.

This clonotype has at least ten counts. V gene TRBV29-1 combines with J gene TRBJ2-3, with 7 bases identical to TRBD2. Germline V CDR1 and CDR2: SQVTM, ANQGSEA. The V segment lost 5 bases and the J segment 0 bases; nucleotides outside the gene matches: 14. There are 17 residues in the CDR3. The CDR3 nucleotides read TGCAGCGTTTCCATGTTGGCGGGGGAGACTAGCACAGATACGCAGTATTTT. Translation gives CSVSMLAGETSTDTQYF.

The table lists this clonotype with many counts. The CDR3 here is CASSLYPPSGTFQETQYF. The DNA for the CDR3 is TGTGCCAGCAGCTTATATCCTCCTAGCGGCACCTTCCAAGAGACCCAGTACTTC. The gene calls are TRBV7-7 and TRBJ2-5, with 7 bases that match TRBD2. Germline-derived CDR1 and CDR2 are SSHAT and FNYEAQ (reference sequence). The CDR3 sequence is 18 residues long. Germline trimming cut 2 bases from V and 1 base from J; bases unmatched to any gene: 13.

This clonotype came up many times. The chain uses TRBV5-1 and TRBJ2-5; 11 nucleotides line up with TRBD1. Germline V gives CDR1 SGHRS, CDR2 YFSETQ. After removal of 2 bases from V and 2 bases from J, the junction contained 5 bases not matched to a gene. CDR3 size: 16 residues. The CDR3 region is CASSFQGQGVQETQYF. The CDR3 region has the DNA TGCGCCAGCAGCTTTCAGGGACAGGGGGTTCAAGAGACCCAGTACTTC.

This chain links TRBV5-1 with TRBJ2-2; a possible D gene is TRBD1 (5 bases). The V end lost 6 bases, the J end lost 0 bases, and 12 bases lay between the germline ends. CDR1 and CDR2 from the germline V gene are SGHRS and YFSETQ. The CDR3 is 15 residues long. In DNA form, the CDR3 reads TGCGCCAGCACGACCAGGGTCGCGAACACCGGGGAGCTGTTTTTT. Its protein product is CASTTRVANTGELFF. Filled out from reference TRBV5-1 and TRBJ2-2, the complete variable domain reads KAGVTQTPRYLIKTRGQQVTLSCSPISGHRSVSWYQQTPGQGLQFLFEYFSETQRNKGNFPGRFSGRQFSNSRSEMNVSTLELGDSALYLCASTTRVANTGELFFGEGSRLTVL.

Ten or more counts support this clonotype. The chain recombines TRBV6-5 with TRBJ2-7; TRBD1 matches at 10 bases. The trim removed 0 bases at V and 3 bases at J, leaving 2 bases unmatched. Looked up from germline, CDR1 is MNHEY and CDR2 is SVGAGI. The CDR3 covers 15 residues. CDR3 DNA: TGTGCCAGCAGTTACTCTCGGACAGGGGGCTACGAGCAGTACTTC. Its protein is CASSYSRTGGYEQYF.

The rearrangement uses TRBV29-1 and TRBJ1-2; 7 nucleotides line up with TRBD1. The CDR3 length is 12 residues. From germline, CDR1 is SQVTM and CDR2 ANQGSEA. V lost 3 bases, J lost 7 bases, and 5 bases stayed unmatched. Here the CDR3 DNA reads TGCAGCGTTGACAGGGGGTCGGTTGGCTACACCTTC. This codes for CSVDRGSVGYTF.

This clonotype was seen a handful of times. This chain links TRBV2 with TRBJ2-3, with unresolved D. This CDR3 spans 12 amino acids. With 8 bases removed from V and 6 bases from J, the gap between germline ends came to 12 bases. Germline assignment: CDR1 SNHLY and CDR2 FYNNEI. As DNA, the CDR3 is TGTGCCAGCGAAGCCATTCGGGATACGCAGTATTTT. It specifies CASEAIRDTQYF.

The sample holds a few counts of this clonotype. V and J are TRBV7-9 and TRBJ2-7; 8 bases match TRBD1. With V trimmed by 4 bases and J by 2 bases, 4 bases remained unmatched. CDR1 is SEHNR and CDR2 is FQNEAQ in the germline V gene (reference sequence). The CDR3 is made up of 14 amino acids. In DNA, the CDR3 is TGTGCCAGCAGCTCCCCAGGGGGCCCCTACGAGCAGTACGTC. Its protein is CASSSPGGPYEQYV.

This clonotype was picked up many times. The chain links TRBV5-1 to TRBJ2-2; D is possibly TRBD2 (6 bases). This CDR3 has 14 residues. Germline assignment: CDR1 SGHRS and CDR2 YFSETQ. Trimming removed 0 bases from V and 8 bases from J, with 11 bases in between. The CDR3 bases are TGCGCCAGCAGCTTGGTGGAGGGGCTTGGGGAGCTGTTTTTT. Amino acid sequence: CASSLVEGLGELFF.

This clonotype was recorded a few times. Here the CDR3 reads CASSSRTGGYYGYTF. As DNA, the CDR3 is TGTGCCAGCAGTTCACGGACAGGGGGCTACTATGGCTACACCTTC. The V call is TRBV28, the J call TRBJ1-2; TRBD1 aligns across 11 bases. V lost 4 bases, J lost 3 bases, and 4 bases stayed unmatched. The germline V gene encodes CDR1 MDHEN and CDR2 SYDVKM. The CDR3 runs to 15 residues.

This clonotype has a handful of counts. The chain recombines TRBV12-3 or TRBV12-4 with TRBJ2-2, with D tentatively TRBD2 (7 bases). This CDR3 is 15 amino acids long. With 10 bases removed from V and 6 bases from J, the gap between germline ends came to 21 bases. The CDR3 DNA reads TGTGCCATCCAGGGGAGGGAGTTGTCGGCCGGGGAGCTGTTTTTT. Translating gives CAIQGRELSAGELFF.

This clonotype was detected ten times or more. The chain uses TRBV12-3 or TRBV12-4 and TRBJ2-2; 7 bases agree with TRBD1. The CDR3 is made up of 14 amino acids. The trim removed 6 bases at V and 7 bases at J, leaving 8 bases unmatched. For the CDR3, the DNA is TGTGCCAGCAGACAGGGACAGCCTGGCGGGGAGCTGTTTTTT. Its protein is CASRQGQPGGELFF.

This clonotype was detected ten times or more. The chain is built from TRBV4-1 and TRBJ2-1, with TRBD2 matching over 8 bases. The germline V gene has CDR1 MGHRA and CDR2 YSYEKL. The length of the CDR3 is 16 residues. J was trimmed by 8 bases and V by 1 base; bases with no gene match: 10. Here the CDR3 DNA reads TGCGCCAGCAGCCAAGGAGGCGGGAGGTTTGCGGATGAGCAGTTCTTC. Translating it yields CASSQGGGRFADEQFF.